This T cell receptor beta chain was captured by sequencing in a study of T cells after yellow fever vaccination. This clonotype was seen many times. The ends were cut back, 5 bases at V and 7 bases at J, with 17 bases in the middle. The CDR3 is 14 amino acids. TCRdb passed the 5' RACE reads through MiXCR, listing each CDR3 protein once. The table shows hundreds of thousands of distinct CDR3 sequences, with roughly 5% occurring only once. The sample consisted of CD4+ T cells sorted from PBMCs, taken on the day of the yellow fever booster vaccination. This TCR derives from a man younger than 35 who received the YFV17D yellow fever vaccine. This chain links TRBV12-3 or TRBV12-4 with TRBJ2-5; TRBD2 might be the D (6 bases). The CDR3 region has the DNA TGTGCCAGCAGTCCGACAGCCCCGGGACTGACCCAGTACTTC. This gives the protein CASSPTAPGLTQYF.